Shown below are 23 T cell receptor beta chains from a single sample sequenced in a study of shared clonotypes between healthy human individuals. Here immunoSEQ multiplex PCR was the method, and the copy in TCRdb shows in-frame clones only, minus some. The data contain approximately 500,000 clones, 90% to 97% of them singletons. Sequencing was done on a sample of naive CD4+ T cells sorted from blood. The subset was: CD45RA+ positively selected. The source of these receptors is a woman in her twenties or thirties in good health.

The V and J genes are TRBV7-2 and TRBJ1-5, with D unclear. This CDR3 contains 12 residues. The germline V gene encodes CDR1 SGHTA and CDR2 FQGNSA. Trimming cost V 5 bases and J 5 bases, with 7 bases left between them. This chain's CDR3 is CASSRKDQPQHF. The CDR3 coding sequence is TGTGCCAGCAGCCGCAAAGATCAGCCCCAGCATTTT. The whole variable domain, filled in from reference TRBV7-2 and TRBJ1-5, reads GAGVSQSPSNKVTEKGKDVELRCDPISGHTALYWYRQSLGQGLEFLIYFQGNSAPDKSGLPSDRFSAERTGGSVSTLTIQRTQQEDSAVYLCASSRKDQPQHFGDGTRLSIL.

The CDR3 DNA reads TGTGCCAGCAGCCCCCCGGAGGGAAACTACGAGCAGTACTTC. Protein product: CASSPPEGNYEQYF. The chain is built from TRBV11-2 and TRBJ2-7, with TRBD2 as a possible D gene (6 bases). Germline V gives CDR1 SGHAT, CDR2 FQNNGV. This CDR3 is 14 amino acids long. V was cut by 5 bases and J by 3 bases, with 14 bases left in between.

Comment on this clone: Other DNA sequences in this sample translate to the same CDR3. The chain links TRBV5-1 to TRBJ1-1; D is undetermined. There are 13 residues in the CDR3. Germline loops: CDR1 SGHRS, CDR2 YFSETQ. V lost 5 bases, J lost 2 bases, and 10 bases lay in between. The CDR3 DNA reads as TGCGCCAGCAGTTTTCCGGGAAACACTGAAGCTTTCTTT. It translates to CASSFPGNTEAFF.

This sequence joins TRBV18 and TRBJ2-7; the D call may be TRBD1 or TRBD2 (6 bases each). CDR3 length: 16 residues. Germline V CDR1 and CDR2: KGHSH, LQKENI. Trimming took 1 base from V and 0 from J, leaving 13 bases between them. The CDR3 here is CASSPQEGDISYEQYF. The CDR3 coding sequence is TGTGCCAGCTCACCACAGGAGGGGGACATCTCCTACGAGCAGTACTTC.

The chain recombines TRBV6-6 with TRBJ2-4; a possible D gene is TRBD1 (5 bases). V was cut by 0 bases and J by 5 bases, with 5 bases left in between. The length of the CDR3 is 13 residues. In germline, CDR1 is MNHNY, CDR2 SVGAGI (reference sequence). The CDR3 bases are TGTGCCAGCAGTTACTCGACAGAAAACATTCAGTACTTC. Translated, it gives CASSYSTENIQYF.

The chain employs TRBV28 and TRBJ1-2; D unresolved. Per germline, CDR1 MDHEN and CDR2 SYDVKM. V lost 4 bases to trimming and J lost 4 bases, with 10 bases between them. This CDR3 is 13 amino acids long. As DNA, the CDR3 is TGTGCCAGCAGTTCTGACGAGTCCTATGGCTACACCTTC. It encodes CASSSDESYGYTF.

V gene TRBV4-1 combines with J gene TRBJ2-7; D remains unclear. Trimming shortened V by 6 bases and J by 1 base, and 19 bases separated the two germline ends. Germline V gene data show CDR1 as MGHRA and CDR2 as YSYEKL. The CDR3 consists of 16 residues. This chain's CDR3 is CASSPKDGYLSYEQYF. As DNA, the CDR3 is TGCGCCAGCAGTCCGAAGGACGGTTACCTATCCTACGAGCAGTACTTC.

This clone was recorded only once. The chain uses TRBV27 and TRBJ2-2, with D uncertain. Trimming pared 1 base from V and 1 base from J, leaving 7 bases between. In germline, CDR1 is MNHEY, CDR2 SMNVEV (reference sequence). This CDR3 spans 15 amino acids. CDR3 DNA sequence: TGTGCCAGCAGTTTATTCGGCGAGAACACCGGGGAGCTGTTTTTT. It specifies CASSLFGENTGELFF.

CDR3 region: CASSPSGLDYGYTF. In nucleotides, the CDR3 is TGTGCCAGCTCACCATCGGGTTTGGACTATGGCTACACCTTC. The rearrangement links TRBV18 to TRBJ1-2; D uncertain. V lost 2 bases, J lost 3 bases, and 10 bases lay in between. The V gene's germline CDR1 is KGHSH and CDR2 LQKENI. The CDR3 contains 14 residues.

The V call is TRBV14, the J call TRBJ2-7; D ambiguous. CDR1 and CDR2 from the germline V gene are SGHDN and FVKESK. The CDR3 contains 11 residues. V was pared by 4 bases and J by 4 bases, with 5 bases between. The CDR3 spells CASSRSYEQYF. The CDR3 nucleotides are TGTGCCAGCAGCCGCAGTTACGAGCAGTACTTC.

The chain carries TRBV28 and TRBJ1-4; 7 bases line up with TRBD1. The length of the CDR3 is 15 residues. Unmatched junction bases numbered 5, after V lost 3 bases and J lost 4 bases. Germline CDR1 MDHEN, CDR2 SYDVKM. The CDR3 DNA sequence: TGTGCCAGCAGTTTCGATAGGGGGCTTAATGAAAAACTGTTTTTT. Translating gives CASSFDRGLNEKLFF.

The gene calls are TRBV5-1 and TRBJ1-4; D not certain. The CDR3 covers 13 residues. The germline CDR1 and CDR2 sequences are SGHRS and YFSETQ. V was shortened by 0 bases and J by 7 bases, with 7 bases between the two germline ends. DNA of the CDR3: TGCGCCAGCAGCTTGGGACATTCTGAAAAACTGTTTTTT. It specifies CASSLGHSEKLFF.

This chain joins TRBV7-3 and TRBJ1-1, with D possibly TRBD1 on 6 matching bases. CDR1 and CDR2 from the germline V gene are SGHTA and FQGTGA. Trimming shortened V by 5 bases and J by 9 bases, and 16 bases separated the two germline ends. CDR3 length: 13 residues. This CDR3 reads CASSIRQDRKAFF. As DNA, the CDR3 is TGTGCCAGCAGCATCAGACAGGACCGGAAAGCTTTCTTT.

This clone was observed a single time. The rearrangement joins TRBV6-8 to TRBJ1-3, with 9 nucleotides matching TRBD1. The CDR3 contains 18 residues. Per the germline V gene, CDR1 is MNHGY and CDR2 is SAAAGT. J gave up 0 bases and V 8 bases, and 14 bases lay outside the gene matches. CDR3 protein: CASYSGTGCHHSGNTIYF. DNA of the CDR3: TGTGCCAGCTATTCCGGGACAGGGTGCCACCACTCTGGAAACACCATATATTTT.

This clone was seen just once. This chain uses TRBV7-2 with TRBJ2-1; D remains ambiguous. This CDR3 spans 16 amino acids. V was cut by 1 base and J by 9 bases, with 19 bases left in between. Germline V gene lookup returns CDR1 SGHTA and CDR2 FQGNSA. Written as DNA, the CDR3 is TGTGCCAGCAGCTTAGATACAACCGAGGCTACTCCTGAGCAGTTCTTC. This codes for CASSLDTTEATPEQFF.

The count of this clone is one. The rearrangement links TRBV28 to TRBJ1-5, with no clear D. Trimming removed 4 bases at V and 3 bases at J, with 10 bases between. The CDR3 has 14 amino acids. Per germline, CDR1 MDHEN and CDR2 SYDVKM. The CDR3 here is CASSSRAFNQPQHF. CDR3 DNA sequence: TGTGCCAGCAGTTCCCGGGCCTTCAATCAGCCCCAGCATTTT.

This rearrangement joins TRBV7-2 to TRBJ2-5; 9 bases agree with TRBD1. Near its end, the DNA agrees better with TRBJ2-7, so the J call may be wrong. Germline assignment: CDR1 SGHTA and CDR2 FQGNSA. CDR3 length: 14 residues. The CDR3 loop reads CASSKRDRVYEQYF. CDR3 in DNA: TGTGCCAGCAGCAAACGGGACAGGGTCTACGAGCAGTACTTC.

The chain joins TRBV28 to TRBJ1-2; no clear D gene. V shed 6 bases and J shed 5 bases, with 10 bases lying between them. CDR1 MDHEN and CDR2 SYDVKM come from the germline V gene. The CDR3 consists of 12 residues. In nucleotides, the CDR3 is TGTGCCAGCAGAGAGGCCGTTTATGGCTACACCTTC. This translates into CASREAVYGYTF.

CDR3 in DNA: TGTGCCAGCAGTGTCCTAGCGGGGAGTACAGATACGCAGTATTTT. Translating it yields CASSVLAGSTDTQYF. This chain connects TRBV6-1 to TRBJ2-3; 9 bases are a match to TRBD2. Germline-derived CDR1 and CDR2 are MNHNS and SASEGT. Trimming took 4 bases from V and 3 from J; bases not matched to a gene: 5. This CDR3 comprises 15 residues.

This sequence joins TRBV7-8 and TRBJ1-3; TRBD1 is a possible D gene (5 bases). The CDR3 is 16 residues long. The germline V gene encodes CDR1 SGHVS and CDR2 FQNEAQ. Deletions cut 2 bases from V and 0 bases from J, with 11 bases between. CDR3 residues: CASSLSLTVSGNTIYF. CDR3 DNA sequence: TGTGCCAGCAGCTTAAGCCTGACAGTCTCTGGAAACACCATATATTTT.

The V gene is TRBV7-9, the J gene TRBJ2-7; 13 nucleotides line up with TRBD2. This CDR3 comprises 15 residues. Germline CDR1 is SEHNR and CDR2 is FQNEAQ (reference sequence). With 4 bases clipped from V and 4 bases from J, the junction kept 4 bases outside the gene matches. CDR3 amino acids: CASSSLAGGRYEQYF. The CDR3 region has the DNA TGTGCCAGCAGCTCACTAGCGGGAGGGAGATACGAGCAGTACTTC.

The rearrangement joins TRBV5-1 to TRBJ2-5, with a possible D match to TRBD1 (5 bases). CDR3 length: 13 amino acids. V lost 1 base to trimming and J lost 5 bases, with 9 bases between them. CDR1 SGHRS and CDR2 YFSETQ come from the germline V gene. The CDR3 DNA reads as TGCGCCAGCAGCTTGTCAGGGAAGGAGACCCAGTACTTC. Residues: CASSLSGKETQYF.

This chain uses TRBV4-1 with TRBJ2-2, with D possibly being TRBD2 (5 bases). The CDR3 extends over 15 amino acids. Germline V lookup: CDR1 MGHRA, CDR2 YSYEKL. V shed 4 bases and J shed 4 bases, with 13 bases lying between them. The chain's CDR3 is CASSPKGLGTGELFF. The CDR3 coding sequence is TGCGCCAGCAGCCCCAAAGGACTGGGCACCGGGGAGCTGTTTTTT.